This is a list of T cell receptor beta chains from one sample in a study of siplizumab effects on memory and regulatory T cells. TCRdb keeps only in-frame clones here, not all; method: immunoSEQ multiplex PCR. The data contain about 99,000 clones, over 90% of them singletons. The sample consisted of Tregs sorted from blood. The receptors shown here come from a human donor in good health. Both conserved end residues are part of each CDR3. A D gene is named only where the DNA matches it firmly. A row's size may be missing; if present it is once, few, many or a size class.

clone_size j_call d_call v_call cdr3_aa cdr3_nt
- TRBJ2-7 - TRBV7-8 CASSLTRGREQYF TGTGCCAGCAGCCTAACCAGGGGCCGAGAGCAGTACTTC
- TRBJ2-3 - TRBV19 CASSIGLADTQYF TGTGCCAGTAGTATAGGACTGGCAGATACGCAGTATTTT
- TRBJ1-2 - TRBV19 CASRRQLSYGYTF TGTGCCAGTCGTCGACAGCTATCCTATGGCTACACCTTC
- TRBJ1-1 - TRBV5-1 CASSRDTAGMNTEAFF TGCGCCAGCAGCCGGGATACCGCAGGGATGAACACTGAAGCTTTCTTT
- TRBJ2-1 - TRBV11-3 CASSRSGTPEQFF TGTGCCAGCAGCCGCTCCGGGACACCGGAGCAGTTCTTC
once TRBJ2-1 - TRBV7-2 CASSSDPYIYNEQFF TGTGCCAGCAGCTCCGACCCATATATTTACAATGAGCAGTTCTTC
once TRBJ2-7 TRBD2 TRBV6-5 CASSSPAGGEQYF TGTGCCAGCAGTTCTCCTGCGGGGGGGGAGCAGTACTTC
- TRBJ1-6 - TRBV27 CASSLSSVNSPLHF TGTGCCAGCAGTTTATCGTCGGTTAATTCACCCCTCCACTTT
- TRBJ1-3 - TRBV19 CASSIIPGNTIYF TGTGCCAGTAGTATAATACCTGGAAACACCATATATTTT
- TRBJ1-2 TRBD1 TRBV7-9 CASSPTWAGGDGYTF TGTGCCAGCAGCCCAACTTGGGCAGGGGGGGATGGCTACACCTTC
- TRBJ1-6 - TRBV14 CASSHYWTDNSPLHF TGTGCCAGCAGCCACTACTGGACAGATAATTCACCCCTCCACTTT
- TRBJ2-3 TRBD2 TRBV6-5 CASSYSTSGNTQYF TGTGCCAGCAGTTACTCGACTAGCGGGAATACGCAGTATTTT
- TRBJ1-2 TRBD1 TRBV5-6 CASSLAGGYYGYTF TGTGCCAGCAGCTTGGCAGGGGGCTACTATGGCTACACCTTC
once TRBJ2-7 TRBD2 TRBV10-3 CAISAGGSYEQYF TGTGCCATCAGTGCGGGGGGCTCCTACGAGCAGTACTTC
- TRBJ1-6 - TRBV7-3 CASSLTGDSPLHF TGTGCCAGCAGCTTAACGGGGGATTCACCCCTCCACTTT
- TRBJ2-5 TRBD2 TRBV5-1 CASSLDSGEQETQYF TGCGCCAGCAGCTTGGATAGCGGGGAACAAGAGACCCAGTACTTC
- TRBJ1-2 - TRBV21-1 CASNGTAYGYTF TGTGCCAGCAATGGGACAGCCTATGGCTACACCTTC
once TRBJ1-1 - TRBV5-4 CASSFREGTEAFF TGTGCCAGCAGCTTCAGGGAGGGCACTGAAGCTTTCTTT
few TRBJ1-1 - TRBV27 CASSLSRAWGTEAFF TGTGCCAGCAGTTTAAGCAGGGCCTGGGGCACTGAAGCTTTCTTT
once TRBJ2-5 TRBD1 TRBV18 CASSPLGQALYQETQYF TGTGCCAGCTCACCTCTTGGACAGGCCCTGTACCAAGAGACCCAGTACTTC
- TRBJ2-4 - TRBV6-6 CASSYVLAKNIQYF TGTGCCAGCAGTTACGTGCTAGCCAAAAACATTCAGTACTTC
- TRBJ1-1 - TRBV27 CASLPLGAIWNTEAFF TGTGCCAGCCTTCCCTTAGGGGCGATATGGAACACTGAAGCTTTCTTT
- TRBJ2-1 - TRBV27 CASSFSAAVEQFF TGTGCCAGCAGTTTCTCAGCCGCGGTTGAGCAGTTCTTC
- TRBJ1-4 - TRBV20-1 CSASFREKLFF TGCAGTGCTAGCTTTCGGGAAAAACTGTTTTTT
- TRBJ1-6 TRBD1 TRBV6-1 CASRDRGRPGSPLHF TGTGCCAGCAGGGACAGGGGCCGCCCCGGGTCACCCCTCCACTTT
- TRBJ2-5 TRBD2 TRBV11-3 CASSRGLAIQETQYF TGTGCCAGCAGCCGCGGACTAGCGATCCAAGAGACCCAGTACTTC
- TRBJ1-2 - TRBV15 CATSRDLEGYTF TGTGCCACCAGCAGAGATCTAGAGGGCTACACCTTC
- TRBJ1-1 - TRBV6-5 CASSYSSVNTEAFF TGTGCCAGCAGTTACTCGAGTGTGAACACTGAAGCTTTCTTT
- TRBJ1-2 - TRBV19 CASSDRTYGYTF TGTGCCAGCAGCGACAGGACTTATGGCTACACCTTC
- TRBJ2-1 TRBD2 TRBV27 CASSLSKGLAGGSHEQFF TGTGCCAGCAGTTTATCGAAGGGACTAGCGGGAGGGTCTCATGAGCAGTTCTTC
- TRBJ2-3 - TRBV2 CASSLGQAQYF TGTGCCAGCAGCCTGGGGCAAGCGCAGTATTTT
- TRBJ2-7 - TRBV5-1 CASSEVVGTYEQYF TGCGCCAGCAGCGAAGTAGTTGGGACCTACGAGCAGTACTTC
- TRBJ2-7 - TRBV11-1 CASSFGGSYEQYF TGTGCCAGCAGCTTTGGGGGCTCCTACGAGCAGTACTTC
- TRBJ2-7 - TRBV7-8 CASSPSGSRNEQYF TGTGCCAGCAGCCCATCAGGGTCTAGGAACGAGCAGTACTTC
- TRBJ2-4 - TRBV18 CASSPGPGTNIQYF TGTGCCAGCTCACCGGGACCGGGGACGAACATTCAGTACTTC
- TRBJ1-4 - TRBV28 CASSPGGRIYEKLFF TGTGCCAGCAGTCCCGGGGGGAGGATTTACGAAAAACTGTTTTTT
- TRBJ2-3 - TRBV10-3 CAIRPGQILSRGTDTQYF TGTGCCATCAGGCCGGGCCAAATCCTCTCTCGGGGCACAGATACGCAGTATTTT
- TRBJ2-7 - TRBV6-6 CASSYSGPQALDF TGTGCCAGCAGTTATTCGGGGCCTCAAGCTTTGGACTTC
- TRBJ2-7 TRBD2 TRBV19 CASSNPYPRAGEAHEQYF TGTGCCAGTAGTAACCCGTACCCTCGGGCGGGAGAGGCCCACGAGCAGTACTTC
- TRBJ2-3 - TRBV7-2 CASSRAGGFSTDTQYF TGTGCCAGCAGCCGGGCAGGGGGGTTCAGCACAGATACGCAGTATTTT
- TRBJ1-2 - TRBV10-2 CASLAQGVAPYGYTF TGCGCCAGCTTGGCCCAAGGCGTCGCCCCCTATGGCTACACCTTC
- TRBJ1-1 - TRBV5-6 CASSLVQATEAFF TGTGCCAGCAGCTTGGTCCAGGCCACTGAAGCTTTCTTT
- TRBJ1-5 TRBD1 TRBV18 CASSPGTGDQPQHF TGTGCCAGCTCACCCGGGACAGGGGATCAGCCCCAGCATTTT
few TRBJ2-7 - TRBV7-9 CASSMFYEQYF TGTGCCAGCAGCATGTTCTACGAGCAGTACTTC
- TRBJ2-5 - TRBV18 CASSPSEETQYF TGTGCCAGCTCACCCTCCGAGGAGACCCAGTACTTC
- TRBJ2-6 TRBD1 TRBV7-9 CASSRLTGGTGANVLTF TGTGCCAGCAGCCGGTTGACAGGGGGGACGGGGGCCAACGTCCTGACTTTC
- TRBJ1-2 - TRBV7-8 CASSPGRVANYGYTF TGTGCCAGCAGCCCAGGACGGGTAGCTAACTATGGCTACACCTTC
once TRBJ1-5 - TRBV2 CASRAGSTISPQHF TGTGCCAGCAGAGCCGGGAGCACAATCAGCCCCCAGCATTTT
- TRBJ2-6 - TRBV19 CASSTDSGANVLTF TGTGCCAGTAGTACCGACTCTGGGGCCAACGTCCTGACTTTC
- TRBJ2-1 - TRBV4-3 CASSQDVGLGGHNEQFF TGCGCCAGCAGCCAAGATGTCGGATTAGGGGGACACAATGAGCAGTTCTTC
- TRBJ2-3 TRBD2 TRBV27 CASSLIRGGKSTDTQYF TGTGCCAGCAGTTTAATCCGCGGGGGAAAAAGCACAGATACGCAGTATTTT
- TRBJ2-3 TRBD2 TRBV27 CASSLLSALAEPLQYF TGTGCCAGCAGTTTGCTTAGCGCGCTAGCGGAGCCCCTGCAGTATTTT